These 25 T cell receptor beta chains were all obtained from the same sample, sequenced in a study of yellow fever vaccine responses in identical twins listed by TCRdb under 2018. Library creation used RT-PCR. Sequenced using an Illumina HiSeq 2500. Using fastp at Q25 and MiXCR, TCRdb reprocessed the public reads and kept productive beta chains. A single entry per CDR3 protein holds the most common genes and DNA from its merged rows. A total of more than 2,000 distinct CDR3 sequences appear in this sample, approximately 87% of them only once. Roughly 4.2% of the sample is in the top ten clones. Sequences were derived from T cells from blood (PBMCs), unsorted or a sorted subset (not recorded which), sampled before or after yellow fever vaccination (not recorded which). These receptors were taken from a young woman who received the yellow fever vaccine. Donor details come from another sample of the same person, matched by shared clones.

The rearrangement links TRBV7-6 to TRBJ2-1; weak D call: TRBD2 (5 bases). Trimming removed 1 base at V and 9 bases at J, with 16 bases between. Germline V gene lookup returns CDR1 SGHVS and CDR2 FNYEAQ. This CDR3 region has 15 residues. CDR3 in amino acids: CASSLEGGPVGEQFF. CDR3 DNA sequence: TGTGCCAGCAGCTTAGAAGGAGGCCCGGTGGGTGAGCAGTTCTTC. The full variable domain, with the rest looked up from reference TRBV7-6 and TRBJ2-1, is GAGVSQSPRYKVTKRGQDVALRCDPISGHVSLYWYRQALGQGPEFLTYFNYEAQQDKSGLPNDRFSAERPEGSISTLTIQRTEQRDSAMYRCASSLEGGPVGEQFFGPGTRLTVL.

The J gene is TRBJ2-7, the V gene TRBV15; a weak D match, TRBD2 (5 bases). This CDR3 region has 15 residues. V shed 0 bases and J shed 7 bases, with 16 bases lying between them. The germline gives CDR1 LNHNV, CDR2 YYDKDF (reference sequence). CDR3 coding DNA: TGTGCCACCAGCAGAGATCAGGACTTGATACGAGAGCAGTACTTC. Protein product: CATSRDQDLIREQYF. Using reference TRBV15 and TRBJ2-7 for the parts outside the CDR3, the full variable domain is DAMVIQNPRYQVTQFGKPVTLSCSQTLNHNVMYWYQQKSSQAPKLLFHYYDKDFNNEADTPDNFQSRRPNTSFCFLDIRSPGLGDTAMYLCATSRDQDLIREQYFGPGTRLTVT.

The CDR3 is CASGLDRGGSTDTQYF. Here the CDR3 DNA reads TGTGCTAGTGGTTTGGACAGGGGCGGGAGCACAGATACGCAGTATTTT. The chain joins TRBV12-5 to TRBJ2-3; 7 nucleotides line up with TRBD1. The trim removed 1 base at V and 0 bases at J, leaving 4 bases unmatched. Germline values: CDR1 LGHNT, CDR2 FRNRAP. This CDR3 has 16 amino acids.

The rearrangement uses TRBV6-2 or TRBV6-3 and TRBJ2-3; 10 bases fit TRBD1. The length of the CDR3 is 18 residues. Trimming cost V 4 bases and J 5 bases; bases outside gene matches: 15. Germline lookup yields CDR1 MNHEY and CDR2 SVGEGT. DNA for the CDR3: TGTGCCAGCAGTTCCTCTATCCCGGGACAGGGGTTGATAGATACGCAGTATTTT. Translation: CASSSSIPGQGLIDTQYF.

The chain uses TRBV4-1 and TRBJ2-1; TRBD2 aligns across 10 bases. The V and J ends lost 3 bases and 7 bases, in that order; junction bases with no gene match: 6. There are 15 residues in the CDR3. Germline lookup yields CDR1 MGHRA and CDR2 YSYEKL. The CDR3 loop is CASSHSGGAGNEQFF. The CDR3 region has the DNA TGCGCCAGCAGCCACAGCGGGGGGGCGGGGAATGAGCAGTTCTTC.

V and J are TRBV19 and TRBJ2-7; no firm D call. The germline CDR1 and CDR2 sequences are LNHDA and SQIVND (reference sequence). The CDR3 sequence is 13 residues long. With 4 bases removed from V and 2 bases from J, the gap between germline ends came to 9 bases. The DNA for the CDR3 is TGTGCCAGTAGTACTGGCAGTGCCTACGAGCAGTACTTC. Protein sequence: CASSTGSAYEQYF.

The chain recombines TRBV6-1 with TRBJ2-5; tentative D call: TRBD1 (5 bases). V was cut by 6 bases and J by 5 bases, with 16 bases left in between. In germline, CDR1 is MNHNS, CDR2 SASEGT. This CDR3 region has 14 residues. The CDR3 is CASSPFGAKETQYF. The CDR3 bases are TGTGCCAGCAGCCCTTTTGGGGCTAAGGAGACCCAGTACTTC.

V and J are TRBV28 and TRBJ2-2, with TRBD1 identical over 7 bases. Germline V lookup: CDR1 MDHEN, CDR2 SYDVKM. This CDR3 spans 15 amino acids. The V gene end was trimmed by 6 bases and the J gene end by 2 bases; junction bases not matched to a gene: 6. The CDR3 coding sequence is TGTGCCAGCAGCTCCGGGACAGTTAACACCGGGGAGCTGTTTTTT. It codes for CASSSGTVNTGELFF.

This clonotype was observed a single time. The V call is TRBV12-3 or TRBV12-4, the J call TRBJ1-6; D possibly corresponds to TRBD1 (5 bases). The V gene lost 8 bases and the J gene lost 5 bases, with 16 bases spanning the gap. CDR3 length: 15 residues. CDR3 region: CASGPRQTNNSPLHF. CDR3 coding DNA: TGTGCCAGCGGACCCAGACAGACGAATAATTCACCCCTCCACTTT.

The table lists this clonotype with a count of one. CDR3 amino acids: CASSYSGTDYNSPLHF. The CDR3 DNA follows: TGTGCCAGCAGTTACAGCGGGACAGACTATAATTCACCCCTCCACTTT. The V and J genes are TRBV6-2 or TRBV6-3 and TRBJ1-6, with 7 bases matching TRBD1. J lost 3 bases, V lost 2 bases, and 4 bases had no gene match. Germline V gene data show CDR1 as MNHEY and CDR2 as SVGEGT. The CDR3 is 16 amino acids.

The J gene is TRBJ2-7, the V gene TRBV11-3; TRBD2 aligns across 11 bases. V dropped 3 bases and J dropped 7; count of bases not matched to a gene: 5. The CDR3 is 14 amino acids. Per germline, CDR1 SGHNT and CDR2 YENEEA. CDR3 sequence: CASSFSGGAIEQYF. The CDR3 coding sequence is TGTGCCAGCAGCTTTAGCGGGGGGGCCATTGAGCAGTACTTC.

This clonotype was seen more than once but under ten times. The chain links TRBV20-1 to TRBJ2-3; D gene ambiguous. The germline CDR1 and CDR2 sequences are DFQATT and SNEGSKA (reference sequence). The V end was cut by 2 bases, the J end by 4 bases, with 4 bases between. The CDR3 extends over 11 amino acids. CDR3 nucleotides: TGCAGTGCTAGAAACGCAGATACGCAGTATTTT. Translating gives CSARNADTQYF.

This clonotype was counted between two and nine times. This chain links TRBV7-9 with TRBJ2-3, with 10 positions matching TRBD2. CDR3 size: 17 residues. The germline CDR1 and CDR2 sequences are SEHNR and FQNEAQ (reference sequence). V was pared by 5 bases and J by 5 bases, with 13 bases of the junction left unmatched. In DNA form, the CDR3 reads TGTGCCAGCAGCCAACCACCTAGCGGGAGTTTTCTAGATACGCAGTATTTT. It specifies CASSQPPSGSFLDTQYF.

The chain has TRBV10-3 and TRBJ2-1; 10 bases align to TRBD2. J lost 14 bases, V lost 0 bases, and 7 bases had no gene match. In germline, CDR1 is ENHRY, CDR2 SYGVKD. The CDR3 extends over 14 amino acids. CDR3 DNA: TGTGCCATCAGTGAGTCAAGCGGGGGGGGTCAGGAGTTCTTC. Translating it yields CAISESSGGGQEFF.

J is TRBJ2-5 and V is TRBV3-1, with D unclear. There are 12 residues in the CDR3. Germline V lookup: CDR1 LGHDT, CDR2 YNNKEL (reference sequence). Trimming pared 3 bases from V and 5 bases from J, leaving 7 bases between. The DNA of the CDR3 is TGTGCCAGCAGCCACGACGTGGAGACCCAGTACTTC. Translated: CASSHDVETQYF.

The V and J genes are TRBV12-3 or TRBV12-4 and TRBJ2-5, with D unresolved. Trimming took off 3 bases at V and 5 bases at J, with 7 bases between the two ends. The CDR3 runs to 12 residues. The CDR3 here is CASSFLGETQYF. CDR3 sequence (DNA): TGTGCCAGCAGTTTCTTGGGGGAGACCCAGTACTTC.

This rearrangement joins TRBV10-3 to TRBJ1-5; a possible D gene is TRBD1 (5 bases). V was clipped by 11 bases and J by 4 bases, with 12 bases between them. CDR1 ENHRY and CDR2 SYGVKD come from the germline V gene. The CDR3 runs to 12 residues. CDR3 region: CASRVQNQPQHF. CDR3 nucleotide sequence: TGTGCCTCCAGGGTGCAGAATCAGCCCCAGCATTTT.

The chain links TRBV19 to TRBJ1-1; possibly TRBD1 for D (6 bases). V dropped 7 bases and J dropped 3 bases, with 15 bases sitting between them. Germline CDR1 and CDR2: LNHDA and SQIVND (reference sequence). This CDR3 comprises 14 residues. As DNA, the CDR3 is TGTGCCAGTATCCCCGGACAGAGCCACACTGAAGCTTTCTTT. Its protein product is CASIPGQSHTEAFF. The full variable domain, with the rest looked up from reference TRBV19 and TRBJ1-1, is DGGITQSPKYLFRKEGQNVTLSCEQNLNHDAMYWYRQDPGQGLRLIYYSQIVNDFQKGDIAEGYSVSREKKESFPLTVTSAQKNPTAFYLCASIPGQSHTEAFFGQGTRLTVV.

The rearrangement uses TRBV10-3 and TRBJ2-1, with TRBD2 identical over 8 bases. The V gene's germline CDR1 is ENHRY and CDR2 SYGVKD. The CDR3 loop spans 15 amino acids. The V segment lost 2 bases and the J segment 6 bases; nucleotides outside the gene matches: 6. This CDR3 is CAISERAGVLNEQFF. The CDR3 DNA is TGTGCCATCAGTGAGCGAGCGGGAGTACTCAATGAGCAGTTCTTC.

The J gene is TRBJ2-1, the V gene TRBV11-1; D perhaps matches TRBD2 (6 bases). The V end lost 7 bases, the J end lost 6 bases, and 22 bases lay between the germline ends. CDR3 length: 16 amino acids. Germline V gives CDR1 SGHAT, CDR2 FQDESV (reference sequence). In DNA, the CDR3 is TGTGCCAGCACCCCCCTGGGTGGCGGGGCTGTCAATGAGCAGTTCTTC. Translation: CASTPLGGGAVNEQFF.

The CDR3 nucleotides are TGTGCCACCAGCAGAGGGCCCGGTGGGGACCAGTACTTC. Translation: CATSRGPGGDQYF. This chain connects TRBV15 to TRBJ2-5; no firm D call. This CDR3 has 13 amino acids. Trimming removed 1 base from V and 10 bases from J, with 13 bases in between. Looked up from germline, CDR1 is LNHNV and CDR2 is YYDKDF (reference sequence).

The chain combines TRBV6-1 with TRBJ1-1; no clear D gene. The germline V gene has CDR1 MNHNS and CDR2 SASEGT. The V and J ends lost 6 bases and 3 bases respectively, with 11 bases between them. The CDR3 loop spans 13 amino acids. For the CDR3, the DNA is TGTGCCAGCAGGACGGATCGGGACACTGAAGCTTTCTTT. Its translation is CASRTDRDTEAFF.

The CDR3 sequence is CASSLRQGYEQYF. CDR3 coding DNA: TGTGCCAGCAGCTTAAGACAGGGGTACGAGCAGTACTTC. The rearrangement uses TRBV7-3 and TRBJ2-7; 8 bases match TRBD1. The CDR3 extends over 13 amino acids. CDR1 SGHTA and CDR2 FQGTGA come from the germline V gene. J was trimmed by 4 bases and V by 1 base; bases with no gene match: 0.

CDR3 sequence reads: CASSVTGTSSSEQFF. The DNA for the CDR3 is TGCGCCAGCAGCGTCACCGGGACTAGCTCGAGTGAGCAGTTCTTC. The J gene is TRBJ2-1, the V gene TRBV5-1, with 9 bases matching TRBD2. The CDR3 extends over 15 amino acids. V lost 4 bases and J lost 9; bases outside the gene matches: 11. Per germline, CDR1 SGHRS and CDR2 YFSETQ.

The chain has TRBV29-1 and TRBJ1-4; D gene ambiguous. Germline V gene data show CDR1 as SQVTM and CDR2 as ANQGSEA. This CDR3 contains 13 residues. The ends were cut back, 8 bases at V and 5 bases at J, with 15 bases in the middle. The CDR3 region is CSISTSDNEKLFF. In nucleotides, the CDR3 is TGCAGCATCTCGACATCCGACAATGAAAAACTGTTTTTT. Combining the CDR3 with reference TRBV29-1 and TRBJ1-4 gives the whole variable domain SAVISQKPSRDICQRGTSLTIQCQVDSQVTMMFWYRQQPGQSLTLIATANQGSEATYESGFVIDKFPISRPNLTFSTLTVSNMSPEDSSIYLCSISTSDNEKLFFGSGTQLSVL.